Sequencing of this T cell receptor beta chain was carried out in a study of molecular identifiers for immune sequencing clone quantification. Study at large: Five portions were made in replicates from RNA of roughly 20,000 or 100,000 naive CD8 cells, and four underwent sequencing.

Overall study findings and caveats: Clones with over 20 RNA copies captured over 99% of effector molecules but under 1% of naive ones.

Germline V gene lookup returns CDR1 SGHRS and CDR2 YFSETQ. V was shortened by 5 bases and J by 1 base, with 9 bases between the two germline ends. This CDR3 spans 13 amino acids. TCRdb recomputed calls from the PCR reads with MiXCR, one row per CDR3 protein. The sample contains some 590,000 distinct CDR3 sequences, around 25% of which appear only once. In its sample, this clonotype was seen many times. What it recognizes is unknown. Sequencing was done on a sample of naive CD8+ T cells from blood, with Jurkat cell RNA spiked in. The subset: FACS-sorted CD8+CD4-CCR7+CD45RA+ naive T cells. This sequence originates from a human donor in good health. Some libraries in this study had Jurkat cell RNA spiked in. This chain uses TRBV5-1 with TRBJ1-1, with D possibly being TRBD1 (5 bases). CDR3: CASRRGANTEAFF. Here the CDR3 DNA reads TGCGCCAGCAGGAGGGGAGCGAACACTGAAGCTTTCTTT.